The 22 T cell receptor beta chains in this list originate from one sample, sequenced in a study of shared clonotypes between healthy human individuals. Sequencing was performed with immunoSEQ multiplex PCR; in TCRdb, only in-frame clones are kept and a portion is missing. The sample consists of about 680,000 clones, 73% of them appearing once. Sequencing input: memory CD4+ T cells sorted from blood. The subset denotes: CD45RA-negative fraction. All receptors come from a woman aged 30 to 39 in good health.

This clone was seen a single time. The V gene is TRBV28, the J gene TRBJ2-5; TRBD1 is a possible D gene (6 bases). Trimming removed 7 bases from V and 12 bases from J, with 24 bases in between. The CDR3 loop spans 14 amino acids. Germline CDR1 and CDR2: MDHEN and SYDVKM. CDR3: CASTPSPPGAQKYF. The CDR3 nucleotides are TGTGCCAGCACCCCCAGTCCCCCAGGGGCGCAAAAGTACTTC.

This chain connects TRBV2 to TRBJ1-1; D is unclear. Deletions cut 7 bases from V and 7 bases from J, with 19 bases between. Germline CDR1 and CDR2: SNHLY and FYNNEI. This CDR3 has 14 amino acids. The CDR3 DNA is TGTGCCAGCAAGGGTGGCCCTACCTACTTTGAAGCTTTCTTT. Translated, it gives CASKGGPTYFEAFF.

This clone was seen only a few times. The chain recombines TRBV18 with TRBJ2-3, with 8 bases that match TRBD1. Germline CDR1 reads KGHSH; CDR2 reads LQKENI. This CDR3 has 16 residues. Germline trimming cut 6 bases from V and 2 bases from J; bases unmatched to any gene: 10. The CDR3 spells CASSLGRTGFTDTQYF. In DNA, the CDR3 is TGTGCCAGCTCCCTCGGACGGACAGGGTTCACAGATACGCAGTATTTT.

This clone was seen more than once but under ten times. The sample has other DNA sequences that encode this CDR3 too. The rearrangement links TRBV30 to TRBJ1-1; D is possibly TRBD1 (5 bases). The V gene lost 1 base and the J gene lost 3 bases, with 9 bases spanning the gap. Germline loops: CDR1 GTSNPN, CDR2 SVGIG (reference sequence). CDR3 length: 13 amino acids. CDR3: CAWSEAGHTEAFF. In DNA, the CDR3 is TGTGCCTGGAGTGAGGCGGGACACACTGAAGCTTTCTTT.

The rearrangement joins TRBV30 to TRBJ2-1; 11 nucleotides match TRBD2. After removal of 5 bases from V and 7 bases from J, the junction contained 7 bases not matched to a gene. The germline CDR1 and CDR2 sequences are GTSNPN and SVGIG (reference sequence). This CDR3 has 14 amino acids. CDR3: CAWRASGRRNEQFF. The CDR3 DNA reads TGTGCCTGGCGCGCTAGCGGGAGGCGGAATGAGCAGTTCTTC.

The rearrangement links TRBV6-5 to TRBJ2-5; either TRBD1 or TRBD2 may supply D (5 bases each). The CDR3 loop spans 14 amino acids. From germline, CDR1 is MNHEY and CDR2 SVGAGI. Trimming left V 5 bases short and J 2 bases short, with 12 bases between. CDR3 in amino acids: CASSRDRGQETQYF. The CDR3 DNA follows: TGTGCCAGCAGTAGGGACCGAGGGCAAGAGACCCAGTACTTC.

This clone appeared many times. The gene calls are TRBV7-9 and TRBJ2-3; 9 bases are a match to TRBD2. Germline CDR1 reads SEHNR; CDR2 reads FQNEAQ (reference sequence). The CDR3 is 18 residues long. V shed 1 base and J 4 bases; nucleotides not matched to a gene: 12. Here the CDR3 DNA reads TGTGCCAGCAGCTTAGTCGGAGCGGGAGGCCCTTCACCAGATACGCAGTATTTT. This encodes CASSLVGAGGPSPDTQYF.

This clone was seen a single time. CDR3 nucleotide sequence: TGTGCCATCAGCAAAATAAGTGAAAACACCATATATTTT. Translated: CAISKISENTIYF. This chain joins TRBV10-3 and TRBJ1-3; D gene unclear. Germline lookup yields CDR1 ENHRY and CDR2 SYGVKD. The CDR3 extends over 13 amino acids. V shed 6 bases and J shed 6 bases, with 12 bases lying between them.

This chain links TRBV10-3 with TRBJ1-1; D unclear. This CDR3 comprises 14 residues. Germline V gives CDR1 ENHRY, CDR2 SYGVKD. Trimming removed 5 bases from V and 0 bases from J, with 10 bases in between. The CDR3 DNA is TGTGCCATCAGTCTACGGCTACTGAACACTGAAGCTTTCTTT. This sequence encodes CAISLRLLNTEAFF.

V and J are TRBV4-1 and TRBJ2-2, with D perhaps TRBD1 or TRBD2 (5 bases each). Germline CDR1 and CDR2: MGHRA and YSYEKL. V was trimmed by 4 bases and J by 6 bases, leaving 15 bases between them. CDR3 length equals 15 residues. The CDR3 sequence: CASSLRGTGAGELFF. The CDR3 nucleotides read TGCGCCAGCAGCCTTCGGGGCACCGGCGCCGGGGAGCTGTTTTTT.

CDR3 in amino acids: CASSFGGRLSGYTF. CDR3 nucleotides: TGTGCCAGCAGTTTCGGGGGGCGCCTGTCTGGCTACACCTTC. J is TRBJ1-2 and V is TRBV28, with D perhaps matching TRBD1 (6 bases). The ends were cut back, 3 bases at V and 7 bases at J, with 15 bases in the middle. Germline V gene sequence: CDR1 MDHEN, CDR2 SYDVKM. The CDR3 spans 14 residues.

This chain links TRBV6-1 with TRBJ1-2; no reliable D call. This CDR3 region has 18 residues. Germline CDR1 and CDR2: MNHNS and SASEGT. Trimming stripped 2 bases from V and 1 base from J, with 20 bases between. The DNA for the CDR3 is TGTGCCAGCAGTGAAAGTAGGGTGGTAGGCAGCTATAACTATGGCTACACCTTC. It specifies CASSESRVVGSYNYGYTF.

The chain has TRBV2 and TRBJ2-5; D not certain. CDR1 and CDR2 (germline): SNHLY, FYNNEI. CDR3 size: 15 residues. With 6 bases removed from V and 5 bases from J, the gap between germline ends came to 19 bases. The chain's CDR3 is CASSPALGSRETQYF. DNA for the CDR3: TGTGCCAGCAGCCCCGCGTTGGGTTCTCGGGAGACCCAGTACTTC. Using reference TRBV2 and TRBJ2-5 for the parts outside the CDR3, the full variable domain is EPEVTQTPSHQVTQMGQEVILRCVPISNHLYFYWYRQILGQKVEFLVSFYNNEISEKSEIFDDQFSVERPDGSNFTLKIRSTKLEDSAMYFCASSPALGSRETQYFGPGTRLLVL.

The chain combines TRBV5-1 with TRBJ2-1; D is tentatively TRBD1 or TRBD2 (5 bases each). CDR1 and CDR2 (germline): SGHRS, YFSETQ. Trimming removed 0 bases from V and 2 bases from J, with 9 bases in between. The length of the CDR3 is 15 residues. The chain's CDR3 is CASSLDRRTYNEQFF. CDR3 DNA: TGCGCCAGCAGCTTGGACAGGAGGACCTACAATGAGCAGTTCTTC.

The chain recombines TRBV28 with TRBJ2-7; 9 bases align to TRBD1. CDR1 is MDHEN and CDR2 is SYDVKM in the germline V gene. The ends lost 7 bases at V and 2 bases at J; junction bases unmatched: 6. This CDR3 comprises 14 residues. The CDR3 region is CASTRTGETYEQYF. The CDR3 DNA is TGTGCCAGCACGCGGACAGGGGAAACCTACGAGCAGTACTTC. Full variable domain (rest looked up from reference TRBV28 and TRBJ2-7): DVKVTQSSRYLVKRTGEKVFLECVQDMDHENMFWYRQDPGLGLRLIYFSYDVKMKEKGDIPEGYSVSREKKERFSLILESASTNQTSMYLCASTRTGETYEQYFGPGTRLTVT.

V gene TRBV7-6 combines with J gene TRBJ2-5, with 12 bases matching TRBD2. TRBJ2-7 explains the end of the DNA better; the J call may be wrong. Germline V CDR1 and CDR2: SGHVS, FNYEAQ. This CDR3 spans 15 amino acids. This CDR3 is CASSLRTSGNYEQYF. In nucleotides, the CDR3 is TGTGCCAGCAGCTTACGGACTAGCGGGAACTACGAGCAGTACTTC.

This sequence joins TRBV28 and TRBJ2-7; 11 bases map to TRBD2. Germline V lookup: CDR1 MDHEN, CDR2 SYDVKM. The CDR3 totals 14 residues. The J segment lost 4 bases and the V segment lost 4 bases, leaving 3 bases of the junction unmatched. This chain's CDR3 is CASSSSGRRYEQYF. The CDR3 region has the DNA TGTGCCAGCAGTTCTAGCGGGAGGCGATACGAGCAGTACTTC.

The gene calls are TRBV7-6 and TRBJ1-5, with D possibly matching TRBD1 (5 bases). The CDR3 spans 17 residues. Per the germline V gene, CDR1 is SGHVS and CDR2 is FNYEAQ. V was clipped by 2 bases and J by 5 bases, with 19 bases between them. The CDR3 DNA reads as TGTGCCAGCAGCTTATCTTCTGCGGCAGGGAACGATCAGCCCCAGCATTTT. It specifies CASSLSSAAGNDQPQHF.

This chain uses TRBV29-1 with TRBJ2-1, with TRBD2 identical over 9 bases. The CDR3 has 15 amino acids. V shed 7 bases and J 4 bases; nucleotides not matched to a gene: 11. CDR1 is SQVTM, CDR2 ANQGSEA, per germline. The CDR3, as DNA: TGCAGCGCAGTTCACGGAACTAGCGGGTACAATGAGCAGTTCTTC. It translates to CSAVHGTSGYNEQFF.

The rearrangement joins TRBV7-6 to TRBJ2-1; D ambiguous. CDR1 and CDR2 from the germline V gene are SGHVS and FNYEAQ. This CDR3 contains 15 residues. The germline V and J ends were trimmed by 5 bases and 6 bases, with 17 bases remaining between them. In nucleotides, the CDR3 is TGTGCCAGCAGCAGAACTCGAGTTGCGTCCAATGAGCAGTTCTTC. It yields the protein CASSRTRVASNEQFF.

The chain recombines TRBV5-1 with TRBJ1-5, with D uncertain. CDR3 size: 16 residues. The V end was cut by 0 bases, the J end by 0 bases, with 10 bases between. Looked up from germline, CDR1 is SGHRS and CDR2 is YFSETQ. The CDR3 is CASSLVREGSNQPQHF. For the CDR3, the DNA is TGCGCCAGCAGCTTGGTAAGGGAAGGTAGCAATCAGCCCCAGCATTTT. Together with reference TRBV5-1 and TRBJ1-5, the CDR3 gives the full variable domain: KAGVTQTPRYLIKTRGQQVTLSCSPISGHRSVSWYQQTPGQGLQFLFEYFSETQRNKGNFPGRFSGRQFSNSRSEMNVSTLELGDSALYLCASSLVREGSNQPQHFGDGTRLSIL.

This chain uses TRBV7-2 with TRBJ2-2; the D gene could be TRBD1 or TRBD2 (5 bases each). V gave up 2 bases and J gave up 4 bases, with 14 bases separating them. This CDR3 has 16 amino acids. Germline loops: CDR1 SGHTA, CDR2 FQGNSA. CDR3 in amino acids: CASSLYGTGRTGELFF. In DNA, the CDR3 is TGTGCCAGCAGCTTATATGGAACGGGGCGCACCGGGGAGCTGTTTTTT.